A selection of T cell receptor beta chains follows, all from one sample in a study of shared clonotypes between healthy human individuals. Here immunoSEQ multiplex PCR was the method, and the copy in TCRdb shows in-frame clones only, minus some. The data show fewer than 400,000 clones, approximately 74% seen once. Sequenced: memory CD4+ T cells sorted from blood. The receptors originated from a man aged 25 to 40 in good health. Each CDR3 is given with its conserved first and last residue. The D gene is left open where the match is weak. The size entry is marked missing in some rows and otherwise reads once, few, many or a size class.

j_call: TRBJ2-7
clone_size: NA
v_call: TRBV11-2
d_call: TRBD2
cdr3_nt: TGTGCCAGCAGCCGCCGGACTAGTGCCTACGAGCAGTACTTC
cdr3_aa: CASSRRTSAYEQYF

j_call: TRBJ2-6
clone_size: NA
v_call: TRBV6-1
d_call: NA
cdr3_nt: TGTGCCAGCATGCAGCCTGGTGGGGCCAACGTCCTGACTTTC
cdr3_aa: CASMQPGGANVLTF

j_call: TRBJ2-1
clone_size: NA
v_call: TRBV5-6
d_call: NA
cdr3_nt: TGTGCCAGCAGCTTAAGTTACGGATTGGCGTCCGAGCAGTTCTTC
cdr3_aa: CASSLSYGLASEQFF

j_call: TRBJ2-7
clone_size: NA
v_call: TRBV28
d_call: TRBD1
cdr3_nt: TGTGCCAGCAGTTTAACAGGGGCCGAGCAGTACTTC
cdr3_aa: CASSLTGAEQYF

j_call: TRBJ2-7
clone_size: NA
v_call: TRBV7-8
d_call: NA
cdr3_nt: TGTGCCAGCAGCGTACAGGCTTACGAGCAGTACTTC
cdr3_aa: CASSVQAYEQYF

j_call: TRBJ1-1
clone_size: NA
v_call: TRBV5-1
d_call: NA
cdr3_nt: TGCGCCAGCGCACTCGAACACATGGTCGGGGCTTTCTTT
cdr3_aa: CASALEHMVGAFF

j_call: TRBJ2-1
clone_size: NA
v_call: TRBV10-3
d_call: NA
cdr3_nt: TGTGCCATCAGTGAGTCGAGCGGTCGGCCCTACAATGAGCAGTTCTTC
cdr3_aa: CAISESSGRPYNEQFF

j_call: TRBJ2-1
clone_size: few
v_call: TRBV5-1
d_call: NA
cdr3_nt: TGCGCCAGCAGCGAGGGACGAAGCTCCTACAATGAGCAGTTCTTC
cdr3_aa: CASSEGRSSYNEQFF

j_call: TRBJ2-3
clone_size: once
v_call: TRBV2
d_call: NA
cdr3_nt: TGTGCCAGTAACCGGGCCAACACAGATACGCAGTATTTT
cdr3_aa: CASNRANTDTQYF

j_call: TRBJ2-7
clone_size: NA
v_call: TRBV7-2
d_call: TRBD2
cdr3_nt: TGTGCCAGCAGCCAAAGCGCGGCGGGAGACTACGAGCAGTACTTC
cdr3_aa: CASSQSAAGDYEQYF

j_call: TRBJ2-5
clone_size: NA
v_call: TRBV5-5
d_call: TRBD2
cdr3_nt: TGTGCCAGCAGGAAAAGACTAGCCCAAGAGACCCAGTACTTC
cdr3_aa: CASRKRLAQETQYF

j_call: TRBJ2-7
clone_size: once
v_call: TRBV6-1
d_call: NA
cdr3_nt: TGTGCCAGCTGCGTCGGGGGCGGGAGCTCCTACGAGCAGTACTTC
cdr3_aa: CASCVGGGSSYEQYF

j_call: TRBJ2-3
clone_size: NA
v_call: TRBV7-2
d_call: NA
cdr3_nt: TGTGCCAGCAGCTTATTCGCTAGCCTAAGCACAGATACGCAGTATTTT
cdr3_aa: CASSLFASLSTDTQYF

j_call: TRBJ2-1
clone_size: few
v_call: TRBV19
d_call: TRBD2
cdr3_nt: TGTGCCAGTAGTTCCCCCGGGACTAGCGGGAGCAATGAGCAGTTCTTC
cdr3_aa: CASSSPGTSGSNEQFF

j_call: TRBJ1-5
clone_size: once
v_call: TRBV19
d_call: TRBD1
cdr3_nt: TGTGCCAGTAGTATAGATCGACAGGGTAATCAATTAGGTCAGCCCCAGCATTTT
cdr3_aa: CASSIDRQGNQLGQPQHF

j_call: TRBJ2-4
clone_size: NA
v_call: TRBV27
d_call: NA
cdr3_nt: TGTGCCAGCACCTCCGTAGGACTGACTGGTCCAAACATTCAGTACTTC
cdr3_aa: CASTSVGLTGPNIQYF

j_call: TRBJ2-7
clone_size: NA
v_call: TRBV4-1
d_call: NA
cdr3_nt: TGCGCCAGCAGCTCAGCCGGGCCCGCCATGGACGAGCAGTACTTC
cdr3_aa: CASSSAGPAMDEQYF

j_call: TRBJ1-4
clone_size: NA
v_call: TRBV7-9
d_call: NA
cdr3_nt: TGTGCCAGCCGTTATCAAGCTAATGAAAAACTGTTTTTT
cdr3_aa: CASRYQANEKLFF

j_call: TRBJ2-5
clone_size: NA
v_call: TRBV14
d_call: TRBD2
cdr3_nt: TGTGCCAGCAGCCACCGGGGTTTAGCGGGAGTGACCCAGTACTTC
cdr3_aa: CASSHRGLAGVTQYF

j_call: TRBJ1-2
clone_size: many
v_call: TRBV9
d_call: TRBD1
cdr3_nt: TGTGCCAGCAGCGTAGGTGGGACAGGGGGCTCTGGCTACACCTTC
cdr3_aa: CASSVGGTGGSGYTF

j_call: TRBJ2-5
clone_size: few
v_call: TRBV7-3
d_call: NA
cdr3_nt: TGTGCCAGCAGCTTAACCGGGAGTGGTAAAGAGACCCAGTACTTC
cdr3_aa: CASSLTGSGKETQYF

j_call: TRBJ2-7
clone_size: few
v_call: TRBV10-1
d_call: NA
cdr3_nt: TGCGCCAGCAGTGAGTCGAGGGGAAACTACGAGCAGTACTTC
cdr3_aa: CASSESRGNYEQYF

j_call: TRBJ2-3
clone_size: NA
v_call: TRBV10-2
d_call: TRBD2
cdr3_nt: TGCGCCAGCAGTCTGGCTAGCGGGGGCACAGATACGCAGTATTTT
cdr3_aa: CASSLASGGTDTQYF

j_call: TRBJ1-2
clone_size: few
v_call: TRBV18
d_call: NA
cdr3_nt: TGTGCCAGCTCACAGGACAGCTCAGACTTCTATGGCTACACCTTC
cdr3_aa: CASSQDSSDFYGYTF

j_call: TRBJ2-7
clone_size: NA
v_call: TRBV5-1
d_call: NA
cdr3_nt: TGCGCCAGCAGCTTTGAACTAGGGGCCGCCTACGAGCAGTACTTC
cdr3_aa: CASSFELGAAYEQYF

j_call: TRBJ1-1
clone_size: few
v_call: TRBV28
d_call: NA
cdr3_nt: TGTGCCAGCAGTTTAATAGTGCAGAAGAACACTGAAGCTTTCTTT
cdr3_aa: CASSLIVQKNTEAFF

j_call: TRBJ2-1
clone_size: once
v_call: TRBV27
d_call: NA
cdr3_nt: TGTGCCAGCAGTTTAGTGGCGGAATCCTACAATGAGCAGTTCTTC
cdr3_aa: CASSLVAESYNEQFF

j_call: TRBJ2-7
clone_size: NA
v_call: TRBV6-1
d_call: TRBD1
cdr3_nt: TGTGCCAGCAGTGAAGCCCTGGACAGGGTTTTGCGCCGGTTC
cdr3_aa: CASSEALDRVLRRF

j_call: TRBJ1-4
clone_size: NA
v_call: TRBV5-4
d_call: NA
cdr3_nt: TGTGCCAGCAGCTCGGCGGCCGCAGGACTAGTAAATGAAAAACTGTTTTTT
cdr3_aa: CASSSAAAGLVNEKLFF